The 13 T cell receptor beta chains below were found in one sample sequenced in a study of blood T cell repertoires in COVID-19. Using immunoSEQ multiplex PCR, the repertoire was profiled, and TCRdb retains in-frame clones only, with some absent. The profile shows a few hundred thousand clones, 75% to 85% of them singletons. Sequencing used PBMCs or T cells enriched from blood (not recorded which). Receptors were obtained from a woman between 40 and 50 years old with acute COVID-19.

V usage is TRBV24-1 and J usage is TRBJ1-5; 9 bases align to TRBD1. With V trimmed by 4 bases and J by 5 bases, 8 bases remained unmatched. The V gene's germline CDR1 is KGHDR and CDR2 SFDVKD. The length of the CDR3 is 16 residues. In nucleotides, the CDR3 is TGTGCCACCAGTGACCCAAGGACAGGGGATCATCAGCCCCAGCATTTT. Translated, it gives CATSDPRTGDHQPQHF.

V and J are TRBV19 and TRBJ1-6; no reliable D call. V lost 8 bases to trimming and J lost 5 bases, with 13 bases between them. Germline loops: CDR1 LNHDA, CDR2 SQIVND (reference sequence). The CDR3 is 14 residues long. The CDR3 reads CASQLTLNNSPLHF. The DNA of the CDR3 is TGTGCCAGTCAATTGACACTGAATAATTCACCCCTCCACTTT.

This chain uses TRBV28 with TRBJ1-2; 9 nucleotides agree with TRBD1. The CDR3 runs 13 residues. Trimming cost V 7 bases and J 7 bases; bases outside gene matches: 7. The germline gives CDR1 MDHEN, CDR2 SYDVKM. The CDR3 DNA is TGTGCCAGCAACGGGGGACAGGGTCCTGGCTACACCTTC. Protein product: CASNGGQGPGYTF.

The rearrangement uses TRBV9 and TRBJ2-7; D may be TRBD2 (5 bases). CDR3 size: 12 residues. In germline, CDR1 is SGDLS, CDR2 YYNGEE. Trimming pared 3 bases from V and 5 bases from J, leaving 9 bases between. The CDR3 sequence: CASSGLGDEQYF. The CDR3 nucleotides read TGTGCCAGCAGCGGCCTCGGGGACGAGCAGTACTTC.

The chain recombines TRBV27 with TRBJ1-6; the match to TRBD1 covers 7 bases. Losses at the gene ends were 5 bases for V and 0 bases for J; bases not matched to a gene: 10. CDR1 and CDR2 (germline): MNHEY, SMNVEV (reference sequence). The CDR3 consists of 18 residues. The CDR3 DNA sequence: TGTGCCAGCAGTCCTCGGACAGGTGGCATCTCCTATAATTCACCCCTCCACTTT. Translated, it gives CASSPRTGGISYNSPLHF.

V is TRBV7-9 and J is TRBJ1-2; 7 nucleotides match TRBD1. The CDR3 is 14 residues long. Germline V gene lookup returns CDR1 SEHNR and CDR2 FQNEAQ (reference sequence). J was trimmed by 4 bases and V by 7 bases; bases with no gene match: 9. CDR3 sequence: CASTVTGAGYGYTF. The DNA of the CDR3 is TGTGCCAGCACCGTCACAGGGGCCGGCTATGGCTACACCTTC.

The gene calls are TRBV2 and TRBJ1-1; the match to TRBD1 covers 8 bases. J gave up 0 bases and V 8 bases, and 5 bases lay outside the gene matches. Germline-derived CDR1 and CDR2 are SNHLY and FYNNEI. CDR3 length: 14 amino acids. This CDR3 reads CASEKDRVNTEAFF. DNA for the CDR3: TGTGCCAGCGAAAAGGACAGGGTGAACACTGAAGCTTTCTTT. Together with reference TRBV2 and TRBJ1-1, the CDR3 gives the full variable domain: EPEVTQTPSHQVTQMGQEVILRCVPISNHLYFYWYRQILGQKVEFLVSFYNNEISEKSEIFDDQFSVERPDGSNFTLKIRSTKLEDSAMYFCASEKDRVNTEAFFGQGTRLTVV.

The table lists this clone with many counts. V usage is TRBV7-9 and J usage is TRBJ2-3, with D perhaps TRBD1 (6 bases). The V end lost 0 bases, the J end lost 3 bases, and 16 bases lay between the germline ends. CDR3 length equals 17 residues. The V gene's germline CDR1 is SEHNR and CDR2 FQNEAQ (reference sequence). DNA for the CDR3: TGTGCCAGCAGCTTAGCGGCCCGAGGGGGTAGGACAGATACGCAGTATTTT. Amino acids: CASSLAARGGRTDTQYF.

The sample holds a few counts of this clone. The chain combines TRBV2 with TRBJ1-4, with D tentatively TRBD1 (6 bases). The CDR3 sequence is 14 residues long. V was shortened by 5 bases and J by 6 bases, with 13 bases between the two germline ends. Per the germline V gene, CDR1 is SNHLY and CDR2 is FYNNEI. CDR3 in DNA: TGTGCCAGCAGTATTCCAGGGGCGGATGAAAAACTGTTTTTT. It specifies CASSIPGADEKLFF.

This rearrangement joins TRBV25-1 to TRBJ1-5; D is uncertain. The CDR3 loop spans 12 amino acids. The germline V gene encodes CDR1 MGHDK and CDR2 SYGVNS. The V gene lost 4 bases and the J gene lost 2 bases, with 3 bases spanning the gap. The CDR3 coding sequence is TGTGCCAGCAGTGTCGGCAATCAGCCCCAGCATTTT. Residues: CASSVGNQPQHF.

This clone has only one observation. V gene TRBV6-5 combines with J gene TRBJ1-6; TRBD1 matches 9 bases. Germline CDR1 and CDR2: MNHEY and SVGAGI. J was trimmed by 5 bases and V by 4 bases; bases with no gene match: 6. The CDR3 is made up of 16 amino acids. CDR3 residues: CASSFTWTGDNSPLHF. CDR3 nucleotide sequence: TGTGCCAGCAGTTTTACGTGGACAGGGGATAATTCACCCCTCCACTTT.

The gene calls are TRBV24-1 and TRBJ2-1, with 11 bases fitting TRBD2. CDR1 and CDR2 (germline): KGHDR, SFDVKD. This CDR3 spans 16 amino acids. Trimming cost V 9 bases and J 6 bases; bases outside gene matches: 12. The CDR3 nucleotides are TGTGCCACCGGAGGTCTAACTAGCGGGAGAATCAATGAGCAGTTCTTC. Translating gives CATGGLTSGRINEQFF.

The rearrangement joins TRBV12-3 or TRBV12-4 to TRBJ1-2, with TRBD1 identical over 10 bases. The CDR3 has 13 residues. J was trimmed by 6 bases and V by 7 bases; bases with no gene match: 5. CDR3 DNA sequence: TGTGCCAGCACCCGACAGGGGGCTCATGGCTACACCTTC. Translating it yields CASTRQGAHGYTF.